A single sample gave rise to the 26 T cell receptor beta chains below, sequenced in a study of T cell responses to AZD1222 COVID-19 vaccine. Sequenced by immunoSEQ multiplex PCR; TCRdb stores in-frame clones only, minus some. The data show 77,000 or so clones, about 87% seen once. Source: peripheral blood, taken on day 0 of AZD1222 vaccination. The receptors here all came from an adult in good health.

The CDR3 DNA reads TGCGCCAGCAGCTTGGAGGGAGCGCGGAATTCACCCCTCCACTTT. Residues: CASSLEGARNSPLHF. The chain links TRBV5-1 to TRBJ1-6, with D hard to call. Germline V gene lookup returns CDR1 SGHRS and CDR2 YFSETQ. The CDR3 contains 15 residues. Trimming took off 0 bases at V and 7 bases at J, with 11 bases between the two ends. The whole variable domain, filled in from reference TRBV5-1 and TRBJ1-6, reads KAGVTQTPRYLIKTRGQQVTLSCSPISGHRSVSWYQQTPGQGLQFLFEYFSETQRNKGNFPGRFSGRQFSNSRSEMNVSTLELGDSALYLCASSLEGARNSPLHFGNGTRLTVT.

The chain joins TRBV4-2 to TRBJ2-7; 7 nucleotides agree with TRBD2. V lost 4 bases and J lost 2; bases outside the gene matches: 8. Germline loops: CDR1 LGHNA, CDR2 YNFKEQ. CDR3 size: 15 residues. Written as DNA, the CDR3 is TGTGCCAGCAGCCTGGTTCGGGAGGCCACCTACGAGCAGTACTTC. The encoded protein is CASSLVREATYEQYF.

V and J are TRBV9 and TRBJ1-6; D is ambiguous. Germline-derived CDR1 and CDR2 are SGDLS and YYNGEE. The CDR3 has 15 amino acids. V lost 0 bases and J lost 3, with 7 bases in between. This chain's CDR3 is CASSVAGDYNSPLHF. CDR3 DNA: TGTGCCAGCAGCGTAGCAGGCGACTATAATTCACCCCTCCACTTT.

The chain carries TRBV2 and TRBJ1-1; D remains ambiguous. The germline CDR1 and CDR2 sequences are SNHLY and FYNNEI. The CDR3 spans 13 residues. Trimming shortened V by 4 bases and J by 7 bases, and 13 bases separated the two germline ends. DNA for the CDR3: TGTGCCAGCAGTGTTTCGCGAGGGAATGAAGCTTTCTTT. Its protein is CASSVSRGNEAFF.

This sequence joins TRBV9 and TRBJ2-1; no reliable D call. V was clipped by 6 bases and J by 0 bases, with 13 bases between them. This CDR3 is 15 amino acids long. Germline loops: CDR1 SGDLS, CDR2 YYNGEE. CDR3 bases: TGTGCCAGCACCCAAGACTCCAACTCCTACAATGAGCAGTTCTTC. This sequence encodes CASTQDSNSYNEQFF.

CDR3 sequence reads: CASTWEWTGELFF. The CDR3 coding sequence is TGTGCCAGCACCTGGGAGTGGACCGGGGAGCTGTTTTTT. V gene TRBV11-2 combines with J gene TRBJ2-2, with TRBD2 as a possible D gene (5 bases). Germline lookup yields CDR1 SGHAT and CDR2 FQNNGV. The CDR3 length is 13 residues. Deletions cut 7 bases from V and 5 bases from J, with 11 bases between.

This chain links TRBV5-1 with TRBJ1-1; 9 bases are a match to TRBD1. The length of the CDR3 is 15 residues. V shed 4 bases, J shed 1 base, and the junction held 5 bases outside the gene matches. The germline V gene encodes CDR1 SGHRS and CDR2 YFSETQ. The CDR3 DNA sequence: TGCGCCAGCAGCGTAACAGGGGGCCCGAACACTGAAGCTTTCTTT. It encodes CASSVTGGPNTEAFF.

On this clone itself: The germline gene is not matched at one end of the junction; a read error may be the cause. The J gene is TRBJ1-4, the V gene TRBV2, with D unresolved. CDR3 length equals 13 residues. Germline assignment: CDR1 SNHLY and CDR2 FYNNEI. The CDR3 reads CASNELVGEKLFF. The CDR3 DNA sequence: TGTGCCAGCAATGAACTGGTGGGAGAAAAACTGTTTTTT.

The rearrangement uses TRBV30 and TRBJ1-6; D is ambiguous. With 5 bases removed from V and 8 bases from J, the gap between germline ends came to 13 bases. Germline V gene data show CDR1 as GTSNPN and CDR2 as SVGIG (reference sequence). CDR3 length equals 13 residues. CDR3 in DNA: TGTGCCTGGCTGGGAACAGTTGATTCACCCCTCCACTTT. It codes for CAWLGTVDSPLHF.

The chain employs TRBV9 and TRBJ2-3; TRBD1 is a possible D gene (6 bases). CDR1 and CDR2 (germline): SGDLS, YYNGEE. Trimming stripped 0 bases from V and 4 bases from J, with 9 bases between. The CDR3 is made up of 14 amino acids. For the CDR3, the DNA is TGTGCCAGCAGCGTAGACAGGGTCGCAGATACGCAGTATTTT. It codes for CASSVDRVADTQYF.

The chain recombines TRBV28 with TRBJ2-7; D remains unclear. Trimming stripped 8 bases from V and 0 bases from J, with 17 bases between. The CDR3 sequence is 15 residues long. Germline V CDR1 and CDR2: MDHEN, SYDVKM. This CDR3 reads CASCFRGTLSYEQYF. CDR3 coding DNA: TGTGCCAGCTGCTTTAGAGGCACTCTCTCCTACGAGCAGTACTTC.

This clone has more than one count but fewer than ten. The chain links TRBV18 to TRBJ2-7, with 7 bases that match TRBD2. V trimming: 6 bases; J trimming: 7 bases; junction bases outside the gene matches: 3. CDR3 length: 11 amino acids. Germline V gene sequence: CDR1 KGHSH, CDR2 LQKENI. The CDR3 region has the DNA TGTGCCAGCTCGTCGGGGGGAGAGCAGTACTTC. Translation: CASSSGGEQYF.

In this sample, this clone turned up once. CDR3 sequence: CASSQGGSYEQYF. CDR3 bases: TGTGCCAGCAGCCAAGGGGGGTCCTACGAGCAGTACTTC. This rearrangement joins TRBV4-2 to TRBJ2-7; D may be TRBD1 or TRBD2 (5 bases each). Trimming left V 1 base short and J 1 base short, with 5 bases between. The CDR3 extends over 13 amino acids. Per germline, CDR1 LGHNA and CDR2 YNFKEQ.

The V gene is TRBV19, the J gene TRBJ1-1, with D hard to call. Trimming shortened V by 6 bases and J by 1 base, and 15 bases separated the two germline ends. This CDR3 spans 15 amino acids. CDR1 and CDR2 (germline): LNHDA, SQIVND (reference sequence). CDR3 loop: CASSLTAAANTEAFF. The CDR3 DNA is TGTGCCAGTAGCCTAACGGCAGCAGCGAACACTGAAGCTTTCTTT.

The chain uses TRBV19 and TRBJ2-7; D not certain. V lost 4 bases, J lost 5 bases, and 9 bases lay in between. Germline-derived CDR1 and CDR2 are LNHDA and SQIVND (reference sequence). This CDR3 has 12 residues. The DNA for the CDR3 is TGTGCCAGTAGTACCGGGTTTCACGAGCAGTACTTC. As protein: CASSTGFHEQYF.

V is TRBV4-1 and J is TRBJ2-3, with 9 bases that match TRBD2. Trimming removed 3 bases from V and 4 bases from J; junction bases left unmatched: 11. The length of the CDR3 is 17 residues. Per germline, CDR1 MGHRA and CDR2 YSYEKL. The CDR3 sequence is CASSQTGAGGGADTQYF. CDR3 coding DNA: TGCGCCAGCAGCCAGACGGGAGCGGGGGGAGGGGCAGATACGCAGTATTTT.

The chain has TRBV6-6 and TRBJ2-5; the D gene is possibly TRBD2 (5 bases). The germline CDR1 and CDR2 sequences are MNHNY and SVGAGI (reference sequence). V lost 5 bases to trimming and J lost 5 bases, with 9 bases between them. There are 12 residues in the CDR3. The CDR3 region has the DNA TGTGCCAGCAGTCGCGAGGGCGAGACCCAGTACTTC. Residues: CASSREGETQYF.

The chain is built from TRBV15 and TRBJ1-2; a possible D gene is TRBD1 (5 bases). Germline V gene sequence: CDR1 LNHNV, CDR2 YYDKDF (reference sequence). The CDR3 runs to 12 residues. The ends were cut back, 5 bases at V and 6 bases at J, with 10 bases in the middle. The CDR3 protein is CATSPQGNGYTF. CDR3 DNA sequence: TGTGCCACCAGCCCGCAGGGTAATGGCTACACCTTC. Together with reference TRBV15 and TRBJ1-2, the CDR3 gives the full variable domain: DAMVIQNPRYQVTQFGKPVTLSCSQTLNHNVMYWYQQKSSQAPKLLFHYYDKDFNNEADTPDNFQSRRPNTSFCFLDIRSPGLGDTAMYLCATSPQGNGYTFGSGTRLTVV.

This rearrangement joins TRBV27 to TRBJ2-2; TRBD2 is a possible D gene (5 bases). V lost 4 bases and J lost 5, with 11 bases in between. The germline CDR1 and CDR2 sequences are MNHEY and SMNVEV (reference sequence). This CDR3 comprises 14 residues. CDR3 sequence (DNA): TGTGCCAGCAGTTATACATCGGGGACCGGGGAGCTGTTTTTT. Its protein is CASSYTSGTGELFF.

V usage is TRBV6-4 and J usage is TRBJ2-4; TRBD1 agrees at 8 bases. The J segment lost 0 bases and the V segment lost 2 bases, leaving 12 bases of the junction unmatched. The germline V gene has CDR1 MRHNA and CDR2 SNTAGT. This CDR3 is built from 19 residues. In nucleotides, the CDR3 is TGTGCCAGCAGTGACACGACAGGGGACTCCCTCGAAGCCAAAAACATTCAGTACTTC. Residues: CASSDTTGDSLEAKNIQYF.

The sample holds one count of this clone. This rearrangement joins TRBV9 to TRBJ2-7; 11 positions match TRBD2. The V and J ends lost 4 bases and 5 bases, in that order; junction bases with no gene match: 11. CDR3 length equals 16 residues. Looked up from germline, CDR1 is SGDLS and CDR2 is YYNGEE. The CDR3 region has the DNA TGTGCCAGCAGCTCCGGACTAGCGGGTTTCCAAGACGAGCAGTACTTC. Translated: CASSSGLAGFQDEQYF.

The V gene is TRBV5-4, the J gene TRBJ1-2; D gene uncertain. Germline-derived CDR1 and CDR2 are SGHNT and YYREEE (reference sequence). This CDR3 contains 15 residues. V dropped 0 bases and J dropped 1 base, with 10 bases sitting between them. The CDR3, as DNA: TGTGCCAGCAGCTTGGATAGCGGTGGTAACTATGGCTACACCTTC. Encoded protein: CASSLDSGGNYGYTF.

The chain joins TRBV3-1 (or the pseudogene TRBV3-2) to TRBJ2-6; TRBD2 aligns across 8 bases. The V and J ends lost 4 bases and 0 bases, in that order; junction bases with no gene match: 8. The CDR3 covers 18 residues. Germline V gene data show CDR1 as LGHDT and CDR2 as YNNKEL (reference sequence). The CDR3 protein is CASSPGVAGNSGANVLTF. The CDR3 DNA follows: TGTGCCAGCAGCCCGGGGGTAGCGGGAAACTCTGGGGCCAACGTCCTGACTTTC.

The V gene is TRBV28, the J gene TRBJ1-1, with unresolved D. CDR3 size: 17 residues. Per the germline V gene, CDR1 is MDHEN and CDR2 is SYDVKM. V lost 3 bases and J lost 0, with 17 bases in between. Here the CDR3 reads CASSFWRARQMNTEAFF. The CDR3 DNA sequence: TGTGCCAGCAGTTTTTGGAGGGCTCGGCAAATGAACACTGAAGCTTTCTTT.

This clone occurred a few times. The V and J genes are TRBV10-3 and TRBJ2-2; 8 positions agree with TRBD2. Germline V gives CDR1 ENHRY, CDR2 SYGVKD. V lost 6 bases to trimming and J lost 2 bases; unmatched junction nucleotides: 2. CDR3 length: 14 residues. The CDR3 region is CAIRAGVNTGELFF. The CDR3 region has the DNA TGTGCCATCAGAGCGGGAGTTAACACCGGGGAGCTGTTTTTT.

V usage is TRBV5-4 and J usage is TRBJ1-1; D unresolved. The germline gives CDR1 SGHNT, CDR2 YYREEE (reference sequence). Trimming stripped 6 bases from V and 1 base from J, with 10 bases between. The CDR3 is 13 residues long. CDR3 bases: TGTGCCAGCATGGCGAACCAGAACACTGAAGCTTTCTTT. Its protein is CASMANQNTEAFF.